This T cell receptor (beta chain) is drawn from a study of cytomegalovirus exposure and HLA in healthy donors. A word on this clone: As yet, its antigen is unknown.

Use of 60 Vbeta and 13 Jbeta primers characterized the PCR. Sequencing was performed with immunoSEQ multiplex PCR; in TCRdb, only in-frame clones are kept and a portion is missing. The sample has roughly 100,000 clones, 75% to 85% seen once. The CDR3 contains 14 residues. V lost 1 base, J lost 8 bases, and 6 bases stayed unmatched. CDR1 and CDR2 (germline): LGHNT, FRNRAP. Overall study results and limits: Follow-up analysis later connected one missense variant in DCLRE1C with trimming of TCR beta V- and J-genes. More clonal expansion characterized HLA-associated TCR beta chains than equally common others in a later analysis. In vitro testing confirmed three CMV-associated chains as specific for CMV antigens. What a later analysis reportedly showed was that an Asian-associated ancestry cluster had fewer N-insertions than the approximately 670-donor mean.

This sequence originates from a man aged 25 to 45 in good health and CMV-seronegative. The sequenced sample consisted of PBMCs. The V gene is TRBV12-5, the J gene TRBJ2-3, with 7 bases fitting TRBD2. The CDR3 bases are TGTGCTAGTGGTTTGGCCGGGACGGGGGGTACGCAGTATTTT. It yields the protein CASGLAGTGGTQYF.